Ten or more counts support the clone carrying this T cell receptor beta chain. The antigen is not known. This sample is part of a study of T cells in Graves' hyperthyroidism and ophthalmopathy. Graves' hyperthyroidism qualified as stable when ophthalmopathy did not progress within 18 months. Lactation, pregnancy, other autoimmune disease or uncontrolled infection excluded patients. Trimming stripped 0 bases from V and 2 bases from J, with 12 bases between. The CDR3 is 15 amino acids. Per the germline V gene, CDR1 is SGHRS and CDR2 is YFSETQ. Study conclusions and caveats: The majority of expanded thyroid clonotypes above 0.001 also appeared in blood. Progression to ophthalmopathy was predicted a median of roughly 6.5 months early.

TCR beta CDR3 regions were amplified from RNA transcripts. First-round RT-PCR of the TCR CDR3 relied on the HTBI primer set. TCRdb used MiXCR to reprocess the multiplex PCR reads, holding one entry per CDR3 protein. Here the sample spans some 560,000 distinct CDR3 sequences, about 14% being singletons. This chain links TRBV5-1 with TRBJ2-7; D is perhaps TRBD1 or TRBD2 (5 bases each). The material sequenced was blood. This TCR was sampled from a woman between 40 and 55 years old with Graves' hyperthyroidism. The DNA of the CDR3 is TGCGCCAGCAGCTTGGAGCCGGGGCGGGCCTACGAGCAGTACTTC. Translating gives CASSLEPGRAYEQYF.